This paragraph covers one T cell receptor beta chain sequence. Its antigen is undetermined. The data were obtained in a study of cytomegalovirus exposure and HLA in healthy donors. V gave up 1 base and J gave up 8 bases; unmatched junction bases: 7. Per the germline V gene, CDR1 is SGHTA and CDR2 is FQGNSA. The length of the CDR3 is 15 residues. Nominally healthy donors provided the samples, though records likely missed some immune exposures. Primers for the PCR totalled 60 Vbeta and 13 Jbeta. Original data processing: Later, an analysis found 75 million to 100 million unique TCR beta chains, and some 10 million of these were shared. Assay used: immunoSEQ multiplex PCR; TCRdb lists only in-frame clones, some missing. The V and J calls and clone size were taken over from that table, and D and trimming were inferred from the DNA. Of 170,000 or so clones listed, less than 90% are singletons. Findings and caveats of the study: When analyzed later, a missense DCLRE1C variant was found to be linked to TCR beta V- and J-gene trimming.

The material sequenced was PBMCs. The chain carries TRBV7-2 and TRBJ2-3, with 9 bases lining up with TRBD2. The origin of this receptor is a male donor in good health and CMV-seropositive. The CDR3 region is CASSLGGSGRPTQYF. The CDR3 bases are TGTGCCAGCAGCTTAGGAGGTAGCGGGAGACCTACGCAGTATTTT.